Here is one T cell receptor (beta chain) with its context. Per the original data handling: Amplification of reference gene primers provided the estimated nucleated cell counts. The protocol was immunoSEQ multiplex PCR, while the TCRdb copy is restricted to in-frame clones and leaves out a portion. V, J and clone size are taken as reported in that table, and D and trimming were inferred from the DNA itself. The sample includes roughly 250,000 clones, around 85% of them seen just once. This entry comes from a study of blood T cell repertoires in COVID-19. Study at large: COVID-19 samples, acute and convalescent, were from the United States, Italy and Spain. PBMCs, B-cell-depleted T cells, or T cells provided the cDNA or gDNA that made up the material.

The clonotype originates from a woman at least 80 years old with acute or convalescent COVID-19. The material sequenced was peripheral blood.

The CDR3 protein is CASSLSRETQYF. Written as DNA, the CDR3 is TGTGCCAGCAGTCTCTCCCGAGAGACCCAGTACTTC. The rearrangement joins TRBV12-3 or TRBV12-4 to TRBJ2-5, with D uncertain. There are 12 residues in the CDR3. V was clipped by 5 bases and J by 4 bases, with 8 bases between them.